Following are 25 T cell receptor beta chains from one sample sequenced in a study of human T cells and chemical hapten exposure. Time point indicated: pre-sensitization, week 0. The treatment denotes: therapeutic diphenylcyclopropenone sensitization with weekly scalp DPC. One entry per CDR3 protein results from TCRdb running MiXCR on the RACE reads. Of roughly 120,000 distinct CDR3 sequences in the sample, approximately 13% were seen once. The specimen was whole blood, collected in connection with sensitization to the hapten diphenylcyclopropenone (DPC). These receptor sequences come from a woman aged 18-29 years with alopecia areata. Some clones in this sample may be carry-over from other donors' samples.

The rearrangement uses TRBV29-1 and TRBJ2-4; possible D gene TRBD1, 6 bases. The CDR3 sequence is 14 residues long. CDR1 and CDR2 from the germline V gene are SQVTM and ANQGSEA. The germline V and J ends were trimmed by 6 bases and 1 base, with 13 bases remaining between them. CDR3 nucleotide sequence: TGCAGCGTCGCAACAGGGATCGCCAAAAACATTCAGTACTTC. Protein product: CSVATGIAKNIQYF. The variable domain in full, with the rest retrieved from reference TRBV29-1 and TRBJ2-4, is SAVISQKPSRDICQRGTSLTIQCQVDSQVTMMFWYRQQPGQSLTLIATANQGSEATYESGFVIDKFPISRPNLTFSTLTVSNMSPEDSSIYLCSVATGIAKNIQYFGAGTRLSVL.

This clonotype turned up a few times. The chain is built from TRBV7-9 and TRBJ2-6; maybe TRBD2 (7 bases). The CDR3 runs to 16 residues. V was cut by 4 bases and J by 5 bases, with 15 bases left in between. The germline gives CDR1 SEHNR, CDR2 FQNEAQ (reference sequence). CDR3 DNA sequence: TGTGCCAGCAGCTCCCCCGCGGGGGCCTGGGCCAACGTCCTGACTTTC. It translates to CASSSPAGAWANVLTF.

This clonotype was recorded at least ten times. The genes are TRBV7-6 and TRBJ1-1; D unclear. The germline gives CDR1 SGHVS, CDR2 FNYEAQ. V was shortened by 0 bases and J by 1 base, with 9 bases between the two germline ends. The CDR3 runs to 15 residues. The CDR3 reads CASSLANSPNTEAFF. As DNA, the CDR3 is TGTGCCAGCAGCTTAGCTAACAGCCCGAACACTGAAGCTTTCTTT.

The CDR3 DNA follows: TGTGCCATCAGCGATCCCCCTCAAAATGAGCAGTTCTTC. This sequence encodes CAISDPPQNEQFF. The chain uses TRBV10-3 and TRBJ2-1, with D unclear. V was pared by 6 bases and J by 7 bases, with 13 bases between. The CDR3 totals 13 residues. In germline, CDR1 is ENHRY, CDR2 SYGVKD.

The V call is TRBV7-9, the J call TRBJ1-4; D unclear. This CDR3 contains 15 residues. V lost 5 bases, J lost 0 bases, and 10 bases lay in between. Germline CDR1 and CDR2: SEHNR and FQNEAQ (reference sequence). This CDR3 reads CASSTPRATNEKLFF. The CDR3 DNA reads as TGTGCCAGCAGCACCCCCCGGGCAACTAATGAAAAACTGTTTTTT.

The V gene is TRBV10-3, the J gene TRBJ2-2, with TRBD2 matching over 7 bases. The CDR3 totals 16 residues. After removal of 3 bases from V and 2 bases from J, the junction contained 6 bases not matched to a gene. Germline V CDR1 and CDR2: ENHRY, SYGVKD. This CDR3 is CAISDIRDYNTGELFF. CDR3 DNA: TGTGCCATCAGTGATATCCGGGACTACAACACCGGGGAGCTGTTTTTT.

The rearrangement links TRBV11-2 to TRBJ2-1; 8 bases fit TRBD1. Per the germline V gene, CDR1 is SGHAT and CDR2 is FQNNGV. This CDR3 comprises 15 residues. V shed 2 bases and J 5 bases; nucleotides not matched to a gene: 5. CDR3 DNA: TGTGCCAGCAGCTTAAAGGGACAGGCAGACAATGAGCAGTTCTTC. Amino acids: CASSLKGQADNEQFF.

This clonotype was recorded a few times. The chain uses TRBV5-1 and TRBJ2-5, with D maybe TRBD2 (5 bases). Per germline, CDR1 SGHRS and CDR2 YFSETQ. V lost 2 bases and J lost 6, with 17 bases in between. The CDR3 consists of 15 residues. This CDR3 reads CASSLAGGTGKTQYF. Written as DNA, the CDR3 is TGCGCCAGCAGCTTAGCAGGAGGCACGGGGAAGACCCAGTACTTC.

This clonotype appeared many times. The CDR3 loop is CSAREDWGRAPLHF. In DNA, the CDR3 is TGCAGTGCTAGAGAGGACTGGGGTCGGGCACCCCTCCACTTT. The chain is built from TRBV20-1 and TRBJ1-6; D is undetermined. Trimming took off 0 bases at V and 11 bases at J, with 14 bases between the two ends. In germline, CDR1 is DFQATT, CDR2 SNEGSKA (reference sequence). The CDR3 is 14 residues long.

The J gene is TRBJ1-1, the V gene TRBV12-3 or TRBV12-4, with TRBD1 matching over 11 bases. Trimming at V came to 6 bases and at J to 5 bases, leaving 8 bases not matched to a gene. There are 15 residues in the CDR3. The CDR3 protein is CASSHGQGAVTEAFF. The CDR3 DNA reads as TGTGCCAGCAGCCATGGACAGGGGGCTGTGACTGAAGCTTTCTTT.

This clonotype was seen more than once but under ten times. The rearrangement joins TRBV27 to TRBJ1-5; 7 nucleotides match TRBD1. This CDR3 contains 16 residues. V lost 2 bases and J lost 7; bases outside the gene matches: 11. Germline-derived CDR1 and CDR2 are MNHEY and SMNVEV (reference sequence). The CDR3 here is CASSLRRPGGGQPQHF. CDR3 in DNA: TGTGCCAGCAGTTTAAGGCGGCCAGGGGGGGGGCAGCCCCAGCATTTT.

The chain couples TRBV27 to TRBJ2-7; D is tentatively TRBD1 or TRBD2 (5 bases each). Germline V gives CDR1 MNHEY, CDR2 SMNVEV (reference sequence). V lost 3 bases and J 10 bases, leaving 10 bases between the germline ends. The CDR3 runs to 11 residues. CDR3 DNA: TGTGCCAGCAGTTTTATGGGGGATCAGTACTTC. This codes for CASSFMGDQYF.

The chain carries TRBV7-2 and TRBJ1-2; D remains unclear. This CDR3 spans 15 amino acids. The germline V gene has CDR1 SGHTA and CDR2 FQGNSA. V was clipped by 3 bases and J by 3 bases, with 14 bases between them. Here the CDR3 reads CASSFQASEYYGYTF. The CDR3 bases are TGTGCCAGCAGCTTTCAGGCGTCGGAATACTATGGCTACACCTTC.

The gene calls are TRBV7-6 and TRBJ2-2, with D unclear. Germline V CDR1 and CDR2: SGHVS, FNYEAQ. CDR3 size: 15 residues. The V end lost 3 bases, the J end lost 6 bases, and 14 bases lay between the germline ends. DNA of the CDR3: TGTGCCAGCAGCTTGGGTGCTAGTGGGGCCGGGGAGCTGTTTTTT. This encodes CASSLGASGAGELFF. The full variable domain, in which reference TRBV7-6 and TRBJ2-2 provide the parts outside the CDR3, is GAGVSQSPRYKVTKRGQDVALRCDPISGHVSLYWYRQALGQGPEFLTYFNYEAQQDKSGLPNDRFSAERPEGSISTLTIQRTEQRDSAMYRCASSLGASGAGELFFGEGSRLTVL.

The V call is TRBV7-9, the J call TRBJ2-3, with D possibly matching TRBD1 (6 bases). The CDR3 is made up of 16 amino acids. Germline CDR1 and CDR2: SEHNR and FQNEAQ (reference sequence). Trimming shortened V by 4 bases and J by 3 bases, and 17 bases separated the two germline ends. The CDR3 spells CASSSHPGVPTDTQYF. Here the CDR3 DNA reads TGTGCCAGCAGCTCGCACCCAGGGGTTCCTACAGATACGCAGTATTTT.

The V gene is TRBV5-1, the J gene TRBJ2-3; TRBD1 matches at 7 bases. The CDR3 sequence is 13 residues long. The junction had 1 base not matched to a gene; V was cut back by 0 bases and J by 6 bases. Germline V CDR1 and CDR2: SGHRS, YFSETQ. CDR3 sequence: CASSLDRGDTQYF. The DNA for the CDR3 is TGCGCCAGCAGCTTGGACAGGGGTGATACGCAGTATTTT.

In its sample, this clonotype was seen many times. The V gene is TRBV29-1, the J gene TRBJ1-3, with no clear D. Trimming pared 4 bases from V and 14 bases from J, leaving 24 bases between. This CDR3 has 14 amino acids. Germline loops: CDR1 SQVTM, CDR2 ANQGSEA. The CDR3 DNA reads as TGCAGCGTTGTCATCCCGGGCCAACCAAAGCCCGTATATTTT. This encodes CSVVIPGQPKPVYF.

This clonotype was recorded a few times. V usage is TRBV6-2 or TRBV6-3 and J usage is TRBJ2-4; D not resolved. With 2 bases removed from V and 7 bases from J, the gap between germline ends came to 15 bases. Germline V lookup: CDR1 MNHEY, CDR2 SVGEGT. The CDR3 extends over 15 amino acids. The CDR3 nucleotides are TGTGCCAGCAGTTACGAACAGAAGGGTCGGAACATTCAGTACTTC. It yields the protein CASSYEQKGRNIQYF.

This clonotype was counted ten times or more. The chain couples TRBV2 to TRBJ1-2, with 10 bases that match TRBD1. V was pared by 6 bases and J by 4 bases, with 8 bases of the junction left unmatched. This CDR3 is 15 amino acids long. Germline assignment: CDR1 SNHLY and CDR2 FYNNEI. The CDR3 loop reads CASREDRGILYGYTF. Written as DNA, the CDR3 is TGTGCCAGCAGGGAGGACAGGGGGATTCTCTATGGCTACACCTTC.

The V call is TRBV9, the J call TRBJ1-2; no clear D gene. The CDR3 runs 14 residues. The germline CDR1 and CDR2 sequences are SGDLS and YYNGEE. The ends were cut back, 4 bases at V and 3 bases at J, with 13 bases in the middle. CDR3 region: CASSIMGRDYGYTF. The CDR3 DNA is TGTGCCAGCAGCATTATGGGGAGAGACTATGGCTACACCTTC.

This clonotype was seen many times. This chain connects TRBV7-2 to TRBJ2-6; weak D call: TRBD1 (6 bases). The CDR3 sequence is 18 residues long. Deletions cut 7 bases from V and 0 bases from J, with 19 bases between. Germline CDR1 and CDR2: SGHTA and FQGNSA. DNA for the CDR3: TGTGCCAGCACAACCACCCAGACAGGATTCTCTGGGGCCAACGTCCTGACTTTC. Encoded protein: CASTTTQTGFSGANVLTF. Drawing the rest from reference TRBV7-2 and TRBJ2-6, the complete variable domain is GAGVSQSPSNKVTEKGKDVELRCDPISGHTALYWYRQSLGQGLEFLIYFQGNSAPDKSGLPSDRFSAERTGGSVSTLTIQRTQQEDSAVYLCASTTTQTGFSGANVLTFGAGSRLTVL.

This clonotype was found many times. The CDR3 DNA sequence: TGTGCCAGCAGTGAAGCGCTAGGGGGCAATGAGCAGTTCTTC. The encoded protein is CASSEALGGNEQFF. V is TRBV2 and J is TRBJ2-1; tentative D call: TRBD1 (6 bases). The CDR3 consists of 14 residues. Trimming took off 0 bases at V and 6 bases at J, with 9 bases between the two ends. The germline V gene encodes CDR1 SNHLY and CDR2 FYNNEI.

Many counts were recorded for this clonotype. The CDR3 loop reads CSASLGGPDTEAFF. For the CDR3, the DNA is TGCAGTGCTAGTCTTGGGGGGCCGGACACTGAAGCTTTCTTT. The rearrangement uses TRBV20-1 and TRBJ1-1; D is possibly TRBD1 (6 bases). Germline loops: CDR1 DFQATT, CDR2 SNEGSKA (reference sequence). This CDR3 spans 14 amino acids. V lost 3 bases and J 3 bases, leaving 14 bases between the germline ends.

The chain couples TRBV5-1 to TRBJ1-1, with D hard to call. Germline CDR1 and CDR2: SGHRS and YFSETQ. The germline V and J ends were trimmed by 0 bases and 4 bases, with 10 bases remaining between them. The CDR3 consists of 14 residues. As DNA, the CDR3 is TGCGCCAGCAGCTTGGGGGTCTCGGGCACTGAAGCTTTCTTT. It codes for CASSLGVSGTEAFF.

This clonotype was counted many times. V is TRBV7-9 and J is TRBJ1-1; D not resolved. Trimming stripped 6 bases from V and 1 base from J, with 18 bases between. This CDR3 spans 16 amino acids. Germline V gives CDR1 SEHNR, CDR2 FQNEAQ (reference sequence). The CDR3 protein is CASSTNPIFRNTEAFF. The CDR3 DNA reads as TGTGCCAGCAGTACCAACCCGATCTTTAGGAACACTGAAGCTTTCTTT.